These T cell receptor beta chains were read from a single sample in a study of a mutant IDH1 vaccine in newly diagnosed glioma. TCRdb's copy holds only in-frame clones and misses some; the assay was immunoSEQ multiplex PCR. The profile shows 85,000 to 100,000 clones, roughly 80% of them singletons. This sample comprised PBMCs, obtained from a glioma patient treated with radiotherapy, temozolomide or both. The receptors stem from a woman aged 50 to 60 with glioma. CDR3s include the opening cysteine and the closing phenylalanine or tryptophan. The D gene is left open where the match is weak. Some rows mark clone size as missing; the rest say once, few, many or name a class of expanded clone.

- | TRBJ2-3 | - | TRBV5-4 | CAGHGGLTDTQYF | TGTGCCGGCCATGGGGGTTTAACAGATACGCAGTATTTT
- | TRBJ2-7 | - | TRBV5-6 | CASSPGQSYEQYF | TGTGCCAGCAGCCCGGGACAAAGCTACGAGCAGTACTTC
- | TRBJ1-2 | few | TRBV7-9 | CASSASGAGGYTF | TGTGCCAGCAGCGCAAGCGGGGCTGGTGGCTACACCTTC
TRBD1 | TRBJ1-6 | - | TRBV11-3 | CASSLGQGNSPLHF | TGTGCCAGCAGCTTGGGACAGGGTAATTCACCCCTCCACTTT
TRBD1 | TRBJ1-1 | - | TRBV27 | CASSLLGQGYEAFF | TGTGCCAGCAGTTTACTGGGACAGGGTTATGAAGCTTTCTTT
TRBD1 | TRBJ2-7 | - | TRBV7-9 | CASSVYRDRGTYEQYF | TGTGCCAGCAGCGTATACCGGGACAGGGGGACCTACGAGCAGTACTTC
- | TRBJ2-5 | - | TRBV29-1 | CSVARLQETQYF | TGCAGCGTTGCTCGTCTTCAAGAGACCCAGTACTTC
- | TRBJ2-7 | - | TRBV7-2 | CASSLSPYEQYF | TGTGCCAGCAGCTTAAGCCCCTACGAGCAGTACTTC
- | TRBJ1-1 | - | TRBV4-3 | CASRQGGSGNTEAFF | TGCGCCAGCAGACAGGGAGGGAGCGGGAACACTGAAGCTTTCTTT
- | TRBJ2-2 | - | TRBV7-2 | CASSATRVPTGELFF | TGTGCCAGCAGCGCTACCAGGGTGCCCACCGGGGAGCTGTTTTTT
- | TRBJ1-2 | once | TRBV5-6 | CASSLQKGNYGYTF | TGTGCCAGCAGCTTGCAAAAGGGCAACTATGGCTACACCTTC
- | TRBJ1-3 | - | TRBV2 | CASVGLGSSGNTIYF | TGTGCCAGCGTTGGTCTGGGCAGCTCTGGAAACACCATATATTTT
TRBD1 | TRBJ1-1 | - | TRBV7-8 | CASTGQGNTEAFF | TGTGCCAGCACAGGACAGGGGAACACTGAAGCTTTCTTT
TRBD1 | TRBJ1-6 | - | TRBV4-1 | CASSQEGTGGVESPLHF | TGCGCCAGCAGCCAAGAAGGGACAGGGGGCGTTGAGTCACCCCTCCACTTT
TRBD1 | TRBJ1-1 | - | TRBV7-9 | CASSLALGQEAFF | TGTGCCAGCAGCTTAGCTTTGGGACAGGAGGCTTTCTTT
- | TRBJ1-1 | - | TRBV30 | CAWSLAGTEAFF | TGTGCCTGGAGCCTCGCCGGCACTGAAGCTTTCTTT
- | TRBJ2-5 | - | TRBV11-2 | CASSPDRNQETQYF | TGTGCCAGCAGCCCAGACAGGAACCAAGAGACCCAGTACTTC
- | TRBJ1-1 | - | TRBV20-1 | CSAPGGTEAFF | TGCAGTGCCCCCGGGGGCACTGAAGCTTTCTTT
TRBD1 | TRBJ1-6 | - | TRBV28 | CASTMDGDSNSPLHF | TGTGCCAGCACCATGGATGGGGACAGCAATTCACCCCTCCACTTT
TRBD1 | TRBJ2-3 | - | TRBV4-3 | CASSPDRRDTQYF | TGCGCCAGCAGCCCGGACAGGAGAGATACGCAGTATTTT
TRBD1 | TRBJ2-3 | - | TRBV30 | CAWGRDSPTDTQYF | TGTGCCTGGGGACGGGACAGCCCCACAGATACGCAGTATTTT
- | TRBJ1-5 | - | TRBV5-6 | CASSSWAYSNQPQHF | TGTGCCAGCAGCTCCTGGGCCTATAGCAATCAGCCCCAGCATTTT
- | TRBJ2-7 | - | TRBV6-6 | CASSYDREGGYEQYF | TGTGCCAGCAGTTACGATCGGGAAGGAGGCTACGAGCAGTACTTC
- | TRBJ1-5 | - | TRBV30 | CAWSVSRRFNQPQHF | TGTGCCTGGAGTGTATCGCGCCGATTCAATCAGCCCCAGCATTTT
- | TRBJ1-6 | - | TRBV10-3 | CATGGDKGSPLHF | TGTGCCACCGGGGGGGATAAGGGTTCACCCCTCCACTTT
- | TRBJ2-2 | few | TRBV19 | CASSEGQDITGELFF | TGTGCCAGTAGTGAGGGGCAGGATATCACCGGGGAGCTGTTTTTT
- | TRBJ2-2 | - | TRBV9 | CASSVLRLGALGNTGELFF | TGTGCCAGCAGCGTGTTGCGACTAGGCGCTCTAGGTAACACCGGGGAGCTGTTTTTT
- | TRBJ2-3 | - | TRBV6-1 | CASGNRGDTQYF | TGTGCCTCCGGGAATCGAGGAGATACGCAGTATTTT
- | TRBJ1-2 | - | TRBV28 | CASSPISDSNYGYTF | TGTGCCAGCAGTCCGATCTCGGATTCTAACTATGGCTACACCTTC
- | TRBJ2-2 | - | TRBV7-9 | CASRKGTAPEGLFF | TGTGCCAGCAGGAAGGGGACAGCCCCGGAGGGGCTGTTTTTT
- | TRBJ2-3 | - | TRBV4-3 | CASSQDRGMDTQYF | TGCGCCAGCAGCCAAGATCGTGGGATGGATACGCAGTATTTT
TRBD1 | TRBJ1-6 | - | TRBV10-3 | CAISEGRGSNSPLHF | TGTGCCATCAGTGAGGGCAGGGGGAGTAATTCACCCCTCCACTTT
- | TRBJ2-7 | few | TRBV29-1 | CSVGRTDYEQYF | TGCAGCGTCGGTCGGACAGACTACGAGCAGTACTTC
TRBD1 | TRBJ1-6 | - | TRBV5-1 | CASSFLPTSFGTGDSPLHF | TGCGCCAGCAGCTTCCTCCCCACTTCTTTCGGGACAGGCGATTCACCCCTCCACTTT
- | TRBJ1-1 | - | TRBV2 | CASSGQLEAFF | TGTGCCAGCAGTGGACAGCTTGAAGCTTTCTTT
- | TRBJ2-1 | - | TRBV7-2 | CASSLAGGDYNEQFF | TGTGCCAGCAGCTTAGCGGGGGGAGACTACAATGAGCAGTTCTTC
- | TRBJ1-1 | - | TRBV6-6 | CASSKRGGTEAFF | TGTGCCAGCAGCAAAAGGGGGGGCACTGAAGCTTTCTTT
- | TRBJ1-1 | - | TRBV9 | CASSVGAGPEAFF | TGTGCCAGCAGCGTAGGAGCAGGACCCGAAGCTTTCTTT
- | TRBJ1-3 | - | TRBV5-4 | CASSLTAGNTIYF | TGTGCCAGCAGCCTTACAGCGGGAAACACCATATATTTT
TRBD1 | TRBJ1-2 | once | TRBV7-9 | CASSIRQGGSLGYTF | TGTGCCAGCAGCATCCGACAGGGAGGGTCGCTTGGCTACACCTTC
TRBD2 | TRBJ2-7 | - | TRBV5-1 | CASSLISGGSYEQYF | TGCGCCAGCAGCTTGATTAGCGGGGGGTCCTACGAGCAGTACTTC
- | TRBJ1-6 | - | TRBV5-4 | CASLVGSSYNSPLHF | TGTGCCAGCCTAGTTGGAAGCTCCTATAATTCACCCCTCCACTTT
TRBD1 | TRBJ2-1 | - | TRBV4-2 | CASSSRDRSYNEQFF | TGTGCCAGCAGCTCTCGGGACAGGTCTTACAATGAGCAGTTCTTC
- | TRBJ1-1 | - | TRBV29-1 | CSVERGEPEAFF | TGCAGCGTTGAGCGGGGGGAGCCTGAAGCTTTCTTT
- | TRBJ1-1 | - | TRBV19 | CASSMTRGGTEAFF | TGTGCCAGTAGTATGACTCGAGGAGGCACTGAAGCTTTCTTT
- | TRBJ2-2 | few | TRBV16 | CASSQSNRGGTGELFF | TGTGCCAGCAGCCAATCGAACAGGGGAGGCACCGGGGAGCTGTTTTTT
TRBD1 | TRBJ2-2 | few | TRBV6-6 | CASSDRDTGELFF | TGTGCCAGCAGTGACAGGGACACCGGGGAGCTGTTTTTT
- | TRBJ1-1 | - | TRBV19 | CASSSQASDTEAFF | TGTGCCAGTAGTTCTCAGGCCTCGGACACTGAAGCTTTCTTT
- | TRBJ1-2 | - | TRBV27 | CASSSQANYGYTF | TGTGCCAGCAGTTCCCAGGCAAACTATGGCTACACCTTC
- | TRBJ1-1 | - | TRBV10-3 | CAISDSGGLAGEAFF | TGTGCCATCAGTGATTCGGGGGGCCTTGCGGGTGAAGCTTTCTTT
TRBD1 | TRBJ2-2 | - | TRBV19 | CASSLDRGVGELFF | TGTGCCAGTAGTTTGGACAGGGGAGTGGGGGAGCTGTTTTTT
- | TRBJ1-1 | - | TRBV7-9 | CASIERGWNTEAFF | TGTGCCAGCATCGAACGGGGGTGGAACACTGAAGCTTTCTTT
- | TRBJ2-2 | once | TRBV6-4 | CASSDRGTNTGELFF | TGTGCCAGCAGTGACAGGGGAACGAACACCGGGGAGCTGTTTTTT